The 7 T cell receptor beta chains given below trace back to one sample, sequenced in a study of monozygotic twins with inflammatory bowel disease. Using the 5' RACE reads, TCRdb records one entry per CDR3 protein without DNA. The sample table sets out a few hundred thousand distinct CDR3 sequences. The specimen was blood. These receptor sequences come from a human donor with ulcerative colitis or Crohn's disease, or a healthy co-twin of an affected twin (not recorded which).

This chain links TRBV20-1 with TRBJ2-7; TCRdb calls TRBD1, which cannot be checked without DNA. This CDR3 region has 14 residues. From germline, CDR1 is DFQATT and CDR2 SNEGSKA (reference sequence). The CDR3 reads CSARSPMGGSEQYF.

The chain has TRBV5-6 and TRBJ2-1; no DNA is available, so the TRBD1 call from TCRdb remains unchecked. The CDR3 covers 14 residues. CDR1 SGHDT and CDR2 YYEEEE come from the germline V gene. The CDR3 spells CASSLEAGTDEQFF.

The genes are TRBV5-1 and TRBJ1-1. Per the germline V gene, CDR1 is SGHRS and CDR2 is YFSETQ. The CDR3 loop spans 13 amino acids. This CDR3 is CASRTTMNTEAFF.

The chain carries TRBV20-1 and TRBJ1-1. Germline V gene lookup returns CDR1 DFQATT and CDR2 SNEGSKA (reference sequence). The CDR3 is made up of 15 amino acids. The chain's CDR3 is CSARDPTLSSFVAFF.

The J gene is TRBJ1-2, the V gene TRBV3-1. The germline V gene encodes CDR1 LGHDT and CDR2 YNNKEL (reference sequence). The CDR3 has 16 amino acids. CDR3 residues: CASSQRMLRTFDGYTF.

This rearrangement joins TRBV6-2 or TRBV6-3 to TRBJ1-1; the D call of TRBD1 rests on TCRdb alone, since no DNA is present to check it. Germline lookup yields CDR1 MNHEY and CDR2 SVGEGT. The CDR3 covers 12 residues. CDR3: CASSNLRHKAFF.

This chain joins TRBV4-1 and TRBJ2-1; TCRdb's assignment of TRBD1 cannot be checked, as there is no DNA. This CDR3 region has 19 residues. Germline assignment: CDR1 MGHRA and CDR2 YSYEKL. The CDR3 sequence: CASSHRRQGRSPSYNEQFF.